This record concerns one T cell receptor beta chain sequence. Its target is unknown. This record belongs to a study of Graves' ophthalmopathy and Graves' hyperthyroidism. Study conclusions and caveats: Among expanded thyroid clonotypes above 0.001 frequency, most also occurred in blood. Stable hyperthyroidism and ophthalmopathy were told apart by a 13-signature model, which achieved just over 85% sensitivity and nearly 84% specificity.

This CDR3 spans 13 amino acids. CDR1 is SNHLY, CDR2 FYNNEI, per germline. V gave up 7 bases and J gave up 1 base, with 10 bases separating them. Orbital computed tomography, together with clinical symptoms, serum thyroxine, TRAb and thyroid ultrasound, was used for diagnosis. Fresh peripheral blood, around 9.3 ml, was the PBMC source. Transcripts of RNA were the source for amplifying TCR beta CDR3 regions. A first-round RT-PCR used HTBI primers, followed by a second-round multiplex PCR. TCRdb re-derived calls from the multiplex PCR reads in MiXCR, one entry per CDR3 protein. Found here are 500,000 to 800,000 distinct CDR3 sequences, more than 40% of them singletons; the top ten hold 3% to 4%.

The clonotype was recovered from an adult man with Graves' ophthalmopathy. The chain combines TRBV2 with TRBJ1-1; tentatively, D is TRBD1 (5 bases). Sequencing input: peripheral blood. CDR3 nucleotides: TGTGCCAGCAAGAGGGACGGGAACACTGAAGCTTTCTTT. Amino acids: CASKRDGNTEAFF.